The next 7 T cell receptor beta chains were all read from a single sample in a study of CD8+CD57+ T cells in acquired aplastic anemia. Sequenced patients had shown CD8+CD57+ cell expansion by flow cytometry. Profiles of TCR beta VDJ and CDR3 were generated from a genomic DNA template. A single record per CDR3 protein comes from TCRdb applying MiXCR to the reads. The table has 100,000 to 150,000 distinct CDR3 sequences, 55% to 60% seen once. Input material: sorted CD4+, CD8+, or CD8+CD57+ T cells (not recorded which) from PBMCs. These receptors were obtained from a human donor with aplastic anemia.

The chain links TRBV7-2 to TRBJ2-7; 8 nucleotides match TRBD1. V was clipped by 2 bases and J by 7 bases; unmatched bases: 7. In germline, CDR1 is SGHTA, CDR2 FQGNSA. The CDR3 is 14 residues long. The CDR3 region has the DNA TGTGCCAGCAGCTTACGCAGGGGGCGAGGGGAGCAGTACTTC. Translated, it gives CASSLRRGRGEQYF. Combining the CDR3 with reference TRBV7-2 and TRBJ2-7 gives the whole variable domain GAGVSQSPSNKVTEKGKDVELRCDPISGHTALYWYRQSLGQGLEFLIYFQGNSAPDKSGLPSDRFSAERTGGSVSTLTIQRTQQEDSAVYLCASSLRRGRGEQYFGPGTRLTVT.

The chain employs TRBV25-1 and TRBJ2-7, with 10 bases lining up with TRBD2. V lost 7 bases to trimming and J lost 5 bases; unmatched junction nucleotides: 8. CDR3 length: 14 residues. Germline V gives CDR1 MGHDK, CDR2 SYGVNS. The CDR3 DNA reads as TGTGCCAGCACCCCTAGCGGGAGAATCCACGAGCAGTACTTC. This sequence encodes CASTPSGRIHEQYF.

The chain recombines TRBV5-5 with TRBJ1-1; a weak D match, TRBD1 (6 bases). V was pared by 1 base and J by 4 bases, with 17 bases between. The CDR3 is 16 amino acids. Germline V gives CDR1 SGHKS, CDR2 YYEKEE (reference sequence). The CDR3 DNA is TGTGCCAGCAGCTTGTCTCCCCAGGGGTCGGGCACTGAAGCTTTCTTT. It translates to CASSLSPQGSGTEAFF. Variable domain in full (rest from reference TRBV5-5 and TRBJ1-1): DAGVTQSPTHLIKTRGQQVTLRCSPISGHKSVSWYQQVLGQGPQFIFQYYEKEERGRGNFPDRFSARQFPNYSSELNVNALLLGDSALYLCASSLSPQGSGTEAFFGQGTRLTVV.

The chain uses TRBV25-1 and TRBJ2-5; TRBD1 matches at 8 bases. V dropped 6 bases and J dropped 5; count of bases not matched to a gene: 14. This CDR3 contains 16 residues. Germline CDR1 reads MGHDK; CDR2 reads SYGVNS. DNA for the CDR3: TGTGCCAGCAGCCGATCGACAGGGGTGGTTACGGAGACCCAGTACTTC. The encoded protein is CASSRSTGVVTETQYF. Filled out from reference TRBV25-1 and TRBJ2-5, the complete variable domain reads EADIYQTPRYLVIGTGKKITLECSQTMGHDKMYWYQQDPGMELHLIHYSYGVNSTEKGDLSSESTVSRIRTEHFPLTLESARPSHTSQYLCASSRSTGVVTETQYFGPGTRLLVL.

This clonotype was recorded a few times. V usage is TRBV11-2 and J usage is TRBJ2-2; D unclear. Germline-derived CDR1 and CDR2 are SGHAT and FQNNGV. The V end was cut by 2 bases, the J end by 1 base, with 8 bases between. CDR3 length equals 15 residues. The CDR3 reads CASSLLAVNTGELFF. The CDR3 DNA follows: TGTGCCAGCAGCTTATTAGCAGTGAACACCGGGGAGCTGTTTTTT.

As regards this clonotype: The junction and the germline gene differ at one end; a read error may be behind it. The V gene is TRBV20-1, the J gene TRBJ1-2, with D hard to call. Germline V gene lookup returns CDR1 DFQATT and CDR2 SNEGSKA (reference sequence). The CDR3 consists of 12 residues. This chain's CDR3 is CGAGSPHYGYTF. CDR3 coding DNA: TGCGGTGCTGGCTCGCCCCACTATGGCTACACCTTC.

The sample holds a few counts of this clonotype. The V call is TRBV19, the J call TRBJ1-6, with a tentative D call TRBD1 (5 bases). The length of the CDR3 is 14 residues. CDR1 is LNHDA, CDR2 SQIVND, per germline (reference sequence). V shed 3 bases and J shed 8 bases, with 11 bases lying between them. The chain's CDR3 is CASSMERGHSPLHF. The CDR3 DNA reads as TGTGCCAGTAGTATGGAAAGGGGTCATTCACCCCTCCACTTT.